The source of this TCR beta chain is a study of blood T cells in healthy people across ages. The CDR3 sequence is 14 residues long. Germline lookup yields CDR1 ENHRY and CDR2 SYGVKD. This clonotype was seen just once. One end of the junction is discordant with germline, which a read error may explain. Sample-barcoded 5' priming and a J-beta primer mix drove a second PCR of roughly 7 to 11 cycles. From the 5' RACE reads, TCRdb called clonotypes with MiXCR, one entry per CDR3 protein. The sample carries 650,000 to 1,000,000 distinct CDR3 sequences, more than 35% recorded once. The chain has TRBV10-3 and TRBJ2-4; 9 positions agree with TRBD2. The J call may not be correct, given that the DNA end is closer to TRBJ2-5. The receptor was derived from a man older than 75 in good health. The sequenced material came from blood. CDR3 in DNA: TGTGCCCTCAGACCGGGACTAGCATCAGAGACCCAGTACTTC. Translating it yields CALRPGLASETQYF.